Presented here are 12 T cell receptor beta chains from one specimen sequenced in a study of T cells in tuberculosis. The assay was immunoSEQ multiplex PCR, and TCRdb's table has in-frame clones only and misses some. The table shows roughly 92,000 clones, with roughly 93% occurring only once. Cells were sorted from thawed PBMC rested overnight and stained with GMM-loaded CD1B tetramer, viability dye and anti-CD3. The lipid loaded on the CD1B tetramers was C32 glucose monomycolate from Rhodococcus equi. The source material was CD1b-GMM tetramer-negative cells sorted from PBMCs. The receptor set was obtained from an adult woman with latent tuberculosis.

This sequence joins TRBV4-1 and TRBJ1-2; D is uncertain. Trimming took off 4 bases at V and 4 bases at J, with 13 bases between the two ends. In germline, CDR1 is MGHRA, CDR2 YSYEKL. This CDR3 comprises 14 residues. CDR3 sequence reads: CASSLMLTSYGYTF. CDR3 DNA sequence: TGCGCCAGCAGCCTAATGTTAACTTCCTATGGCTACACCTTC.

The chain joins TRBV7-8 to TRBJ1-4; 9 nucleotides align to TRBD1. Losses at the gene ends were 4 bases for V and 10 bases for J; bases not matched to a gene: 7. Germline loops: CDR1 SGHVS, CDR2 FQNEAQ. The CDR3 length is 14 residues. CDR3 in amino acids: CASSYPGQGSKLFF. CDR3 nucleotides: TGTGCCAGCAGCTACCCGGGACAGGGATCAAAACTGTTTTTT. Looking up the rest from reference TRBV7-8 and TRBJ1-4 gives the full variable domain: GAGVSQSPRYKVAKRGQDVALRCDPISGHVSLFWYQQALGQGPEFLTYFQNEAQLDKSGLPSDRFFAERPEGSVSTLKIQRTQQEDSAVYLCASSYPGQGSKLFFGSGTQLSVL.

The DNA of the CDR3 is TGTGCCAGCAGTGGGTCCGCCGCCATAGTCGACACTGAAGCTTTCTTT. It encodes CASSGSAAIVDTEAFF. The V gene is TRBV2, the J gene TRBJ1-1; the D is unclear. The CDR3 runs to 16 residues. Trimming removed 4 bases at V and 3 bases at J, with 18 bases between. From germline, CDR1 is SNHLY and CDR2 FYNNEI.

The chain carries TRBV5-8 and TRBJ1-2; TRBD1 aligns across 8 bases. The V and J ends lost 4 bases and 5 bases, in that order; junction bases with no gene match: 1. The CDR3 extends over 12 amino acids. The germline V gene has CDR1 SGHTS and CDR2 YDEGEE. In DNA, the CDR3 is TGTGCCAGCAGCCGGACAGGGTATGGCTACACCTTC. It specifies CASSRTGYGYTF.

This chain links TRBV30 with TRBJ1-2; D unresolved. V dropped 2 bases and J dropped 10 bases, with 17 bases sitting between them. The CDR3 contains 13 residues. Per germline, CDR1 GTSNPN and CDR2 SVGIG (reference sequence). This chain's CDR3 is CAWSISRFDLYTF. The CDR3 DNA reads TGTGCCTGGAGTATCTCGAGGTTCGACCTCTACACCTTC.

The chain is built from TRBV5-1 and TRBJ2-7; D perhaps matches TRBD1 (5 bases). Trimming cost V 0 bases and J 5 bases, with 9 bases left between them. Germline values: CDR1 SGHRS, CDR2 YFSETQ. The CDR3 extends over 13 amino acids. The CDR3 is CASSLEGIHEQYF. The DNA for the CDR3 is TGCGCCAGCAGCTTGGAGGGGATCCACGAGCAGTACTTC.

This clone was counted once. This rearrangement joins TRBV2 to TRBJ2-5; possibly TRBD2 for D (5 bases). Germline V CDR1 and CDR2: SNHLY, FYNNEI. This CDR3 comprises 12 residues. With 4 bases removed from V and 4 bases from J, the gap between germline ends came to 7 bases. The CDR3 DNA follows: TGTGCCAGCAGTGGAGGGAGAGAGACCCAGTACTTC. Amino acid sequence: CASSGGRETQYF.

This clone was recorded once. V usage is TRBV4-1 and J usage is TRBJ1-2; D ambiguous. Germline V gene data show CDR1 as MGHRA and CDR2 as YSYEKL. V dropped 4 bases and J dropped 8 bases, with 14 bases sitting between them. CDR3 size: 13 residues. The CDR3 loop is CASSPSGIGGYTF. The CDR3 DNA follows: TGCGCCAGCAGCCCGTCAGGAATTGGAGGCTACACCTTC.

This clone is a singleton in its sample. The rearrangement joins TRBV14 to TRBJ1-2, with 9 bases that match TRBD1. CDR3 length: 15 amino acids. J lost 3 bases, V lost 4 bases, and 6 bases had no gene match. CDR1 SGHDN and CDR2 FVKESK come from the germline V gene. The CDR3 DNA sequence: TGTGCCAGCAGCCCCGGGACAGGGACGCACTATGGCTACACCTTC. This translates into CASSPGTGTHYGYTF.

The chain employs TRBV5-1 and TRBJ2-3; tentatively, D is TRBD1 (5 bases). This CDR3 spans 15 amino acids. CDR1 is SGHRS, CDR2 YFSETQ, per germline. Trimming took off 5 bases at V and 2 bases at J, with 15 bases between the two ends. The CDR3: CASRTQGSNTDTQYF. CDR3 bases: TGCGCCAGCAGGACCCAGGGCTCTAACACAGATACGCAGTATTTT. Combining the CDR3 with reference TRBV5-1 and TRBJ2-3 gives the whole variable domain KAGVTQTPRYLIKTRGQQVTLSCSPISGHRSVSWYQQTPGQGLQFLFEYFSETQRNKGNFPGRFSGRQFSNSRSEMNVSTLELGDSALYLCASRTQGSNTDTQYFGPGTRLTVL.

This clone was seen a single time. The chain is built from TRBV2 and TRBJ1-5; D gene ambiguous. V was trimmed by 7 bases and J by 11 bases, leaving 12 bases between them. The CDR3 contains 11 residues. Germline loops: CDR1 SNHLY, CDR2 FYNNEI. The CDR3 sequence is CASKGSTTQHF. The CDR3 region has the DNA TGTGCCAGCAAAGGGAGCACGACCCAGCATTTT.

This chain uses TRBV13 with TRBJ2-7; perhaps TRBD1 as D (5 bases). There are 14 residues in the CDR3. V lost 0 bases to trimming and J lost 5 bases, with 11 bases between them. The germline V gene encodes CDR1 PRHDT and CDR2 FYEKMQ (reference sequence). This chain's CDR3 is CASSLGGRRNEQYV. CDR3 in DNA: TGTGCCAGCAGCTTAGGGGGGCGACGAAACGAGCAGTACGTC.